This note documents a single TCR beta chain sequence. Its antigen is still unknown. The entry originates in a study of T cell responses to AZD1222 COVID-19 vaccine. Study-wide findings and caveats: Donors were chiefly white British, with a greater number of females, and clonal diversity was perhaps underestimated.

Only in-frame clones appear in the TCRdb table, and some are missing; sequencing was by immunoSEQ multiplex PCR. Of 130,000 or so clones detected, approximately 86% appear once; the ten largest clones hold 12%. Trimming stripped 6 bases from V and 6 bases from J, with 11 bases between. The CDR3 is made up of 12 amino acids. Looked up from germline, CDR1 is ENHRY and CDR2 is SYGVKD. This TCR was recovered from an adult in good health. V and J are TRBV10-3 and TRBJ1-1; a weak D match, TRBD1 (5 bases). The specimen was peripheral blood, collected on day 0 of AZD1222 vaccination. CDR3 sequence reads: CAISKTGAEAFF. Written as DNA, the CDR3 is TGTGCCATCAGCAAGACGGGGGCTGAAGCTTTCTTT.